This T cell receptor (beta chain) is from a study of OX40 agonist ivuxolimab in advanced cancers. Study information: Three patients showed partial responses: one hepatocellular carcinoma and two cutaneous melanoma cases. General study points: At 0.1-3.0 mg/kg, partial responders had clonal expansion among the lowest observed. Dose levels from 0.1 to 3.0 mg/kg saw CD4+ and CD8+ blood T cells expand clonally by week 6. Averaged across samples, CD8+ T cells carried more expanded clones than CD4+ did.

In this sample, this clone turned up once. Its target is not known. Trimming stripped 6 bases from V and 1 base from J, with 19 bases between. This CDR3 has 16 amino acids. CDR1 is ENHRY and CDR2 is SYGVKD in the germline V gene. The method was immunoSEQ multiplex PCR; TCRdb's version includes in-frame clones alone and lacks a portion of them. The sample holds approximately 92,000 clones, around 94% seen once. Source: CD4+ or CD8+ T cells sorted from blood, taken in a trial of the OX40 agonist ivuxolimab. The sequence was obtained from an adult with an advanced solid tumor such as melanoma, head and neck, liver or kidney cancer. This sequence joins TRBV10-3 and TRBJ2-7; D might be TRBD2 (6 bases). The CDR3 sequence: CAIRDARETRSYEQYF. For the CDR3, the DNA is TGTGCCATCAGGGACGCTCGGGAGACCCGTTCCTACGAGCAGTACTTC.